These 10 T cell receptor beta chains were all obtained from the same sample, sequenced in a study of neurological immune-mediated disorders (dated by TCRdb to 2018 to 2020). The time point tag for this specimen amounts to: longitudinal time-point 1 (baseline). Library prep was done by 5' RACE. These reads were obtained on an Illumina HiSeq 2500. TCRdb cleaned the public reads at Q25 with fastp, built clones with MiXCR and kept in-frame beta chains. Here each entry gathers all rows of one CDR3 protein and keeps the most common genes and DNA. This sample is represented by some 68,000 distinct CDR3 sequences; approximately 13% of them were singletons. The ten largest clonotypes hold 4.6% of the sample. The specimen sequenced was PBMCs. The receptors here all came from a female donor with HTLV-1-associated myelopathy (HAM/TSP).

This clonotype showed up many times. The genes are TRBV7-9 and TRBJ2-4; possibly TRBD2 for D (5 bases). Germline values: CDR1 SEHNR, CDR2 FQNEAQ (reference sequence). V was cut by 5 bases and J by 10 bases, with 12 bases left in between. The CDR3 runs 12 residues. This CDR3 is CASSPAGRIQYF. The CDR3 DNA sequence: TGTGCCAGCAGCCCTGCGGGTAGGATTCAGTACTTC.

This clonotype was seen many times. The V call is TRBV5-5, the J call TRBJ2-7, with a possible D match to TRBD1 (5 bases). CDR1 and CDR2 (germline): SGHKS, YYEKEE (reference sequence). V shed 0 bases and J shed 5 bases, with 12 bases lying between them. The CDR3 spans 14 residues. CDR3 nucleotides: TGTGCCAGCAGCTTGGCGTCCAGGGTGCACGAGCAGTACTTC. It codes for CASSLASRVHEQYF.

This clonotype occurred many times. The chain employs TRBV5-1 and TRBJ2-3; 7 bases fit TRBD2. The ends lost 4 bases at V and 6 bases at J; junction bases unmatched: 8. Germline V gene data show CDR1 as SGHRS and CDR2 as YFSETQ. This CDR3 is 14 amino acids long. The CDR3 reads CASSASGVGDTQYF. The CDR3 coding sequence is TGCGCCAGCAGCGCCAGCGGGGTAGGGGATACGCAGTATTTT.

This clonotype was seen at least ten times. CDR3 bases: TGCAGTGCTAGGCGGGAAAAGGTGCTCTACAATGAGCAGTTCTTC. Translating gives CSARREKVLYNEQFF. The chain links TRBV20-1 to TRBJ2-1; possible D gene TRBD2, 6 bases. CDR1 and CDR2 from the germline V gene are DFQATT and SNEGSKA (reference sequence). V was clipped by 3 bases and J by 3 bases, with 15 bases between them. The CDR3 runs 15 residues.

Ten or more counts support this clonotype. This chain links TRBV12-3 or TRBV12-4 with TRBJ1-5, with a possible D match to TRBD1 (5 bases). The V gene lost 2 bases and the J gene lost 9 bases, with 14 bases spanning the gap. The CDR3 sequence is 14 residues long. CDR3 DNA sequence: TGTGCCAGCAGTTTACTGACAGCTCAGGGGCCCCAGCATTTT. Encoded protein: CASSLLTAQGPQHF.

This clonotype was seen many times. The rearrangement joins TRBV5-1 to TRBJ2-3; 10 positions agree with TRBD2. Germline V gene lookup returns CDR1 SGHRS and CDR2 YFSETQ. Germline trimming cut 0 bases from V and 2 bases from J; bases unmatched to any gene: 6. The CDR3 length is 17 residues. The CDR3 nucleotides read TGCGCCAGCAGCTTGGCGTTAGCGGGGGGCCCCACAGATACGCAGTATTTT. It translates to CASSLALAGGPTDTQYF.

This clonotype occurred many times. The rearrangement uses TRBV24-1 and TRBJ2-7, with a tentative D call TRBD2 (5 bases). Deletions cut 3 bases from V and 5 bases from J, with 16 bases between. CDR3 length equals 15 residues. The germline gives CDR1 KGHDR, CDR2 SFDVKD. The CDR3 bases are TGTGCCACCAGTGATGCAACGGGATACCGGAACGAGCAGTACTTC. This translates into CATSDATGYRNEQYF.

This clonotype has a count of ten or more. The rearrangement uses TRBV7-2 and TRBJ2-3; D gene unclear. V was trimmed by 2 bases and J by 5 bases, leaving 11 bases between them. CDR1 SGHTA and CDR2 FQGNSA come from the germline V gene. CDR3 length equals 14 residues. CDR3 in amino acids: CASSLWPLRDTQYF. The CDR3, as DNA: TGTGCCAGCAGCTTATGGCCCTTGAGAGATACGCAGTATTTT.

This clonotype has ten or more counts. The J gene is TRBJ2-7, the V gene TRBV12-3 or TRBV12-4; D possibly corresponds to TRBD2 (7 bases). Trimming removed 5 bases from V and 0 bases from J, with 11 bases in between. CDR3 length equals 14 residues. The CDR3 loop reads CASSHRGASYEQYF. Here the CDR3 DNA reads TGTGCCAGCAGTCACCGGGGGGCCTCCTACGAGCAGTACTTC.

A few counts support this clonotype. The gene calls are TRBV20-1 and TRBJ1-2, with D uncertain. V gave up 2 bases and J gave up 4 bases, with 8 bases separating them. The CDR3 spans 12 residues. The V gene's germline CDR1 is DFQATT and CDR2 SNEGSKA (reference sequence). The DNA for the CDR3 is TGCAGTGCTAGATTGTTGATCTATGGCTACACCTTC. It is translated as CSARLLIYGYTF.